The entry that follows covers one T cell receptor (beta chain) sequence. Its antigen specificity is not known. There are no base qualities to consult, and no much larger clone falls within one base. This record belongs to a study of tumor-infiltrating lymphocytes in primary liver carcinoma (dated by TCRdb to 2016 to 2017). Describing the broader study: Between November 2015 and early 2016, about 5 patients in China with histopathologically diagnosed primary liver carcinoma had their tumors surgically resected. A total of some 35 specimens from 5 patients underwent TCRbeta repertoire sequencing, comprising about 25 tumor regions, 5 adjacent noncancerous liver tissues and 5 peripheral blood samples. Samples yielded roughly 3.65 to 7.5 million productive TCRbeta reads; read depth did not differ significantly between tissue types. High reproducibility was observed for the technical replicate repertoires, with mean shared-clone rates about 0.92 and correlation coefficients above 0.95. The tumors of the five patients were staged as T1-T3 N0M0, with maximum diameters ranging from about 4 to 10 cm. The study combined TCRbeta repertoire sequencing, expression microarrays and whole-exome sequencing across five regions of each liver tumor, with adjacent normal tissue and blood. Of the five patients, three men and two women aged 30 to 69 years, four had hepatocellular carcinoma and one had combined HCC and intrahepatic cholangiocarcinoma. Results the study describes overall, beyond this receptor: Only a few patients were included in the study, and the authors note that the findings should be validated in a larger study. Only the TCR beta chain was sequenced, so true repertoire diversity is likely underestimated because unpaired alpha chains were not captured. Repertoire overlap was higher between tumor regions (mean about 35%) than tumor-adjacent (17%) or tumor-blood (approximately 14%) pairs, consistent with antigen-driven expansion. The top 250 clones accounted for a significantly greater share of the repertoire in tumors than in blood (p = 0.039). Bulk unsorted samples precluded comparing CD4+ and CD8+ T cell repertoires.

Using a constant-region primer and ProtoScript II reverse transcriptase, TCRbeta-specific cDNA was reverse-transcribed from approximately 0.5 ug total RNA. Three nested multiplex PCR rounds, following a slightly modified ARM-PCR procedure, were used to build the TCRbeta libraries. The first two PCR rounds used multiplex TRBV1-TRBV30 forward primers with a Cbeta reverse primer, each for approximately 9 cycles. A final 25-cycle PCR with Deep VentR polymerase added sample barcodes and Illumina adapters. Before sequencing, amplicons of 200-500 bp were gel-purified using a QIAquick gel extraction kit. An Illumina HiSeq 2500 was used to sequence the TCRbeta amplicons with 250-bp paired-end reads. For the original study's pipeline: Trimmomatic v0.33 was used to quality-trim the reads, and FLASH v1.2.11 was used to merge paired reads so that full CDR3 sequences could be recovered. MiGEC v1.2.1b assigned V, D and J germline segments to the rearranged TCRbeta sequences. Clonotype statistics and Shannon-Wiener diversity indices were calculated with VDJtools v1.0.0. To cut down on sampling bias, every analysis after diversity analysis relied on just the 250 most abundant clonotypes from each sample. Through fastp at Q25 and MiXCR, TCRdb rebuilt clones from the public reads, retaining in-frame beta chains. Rows with a matching CDR3 protein are joined into one entry that keeps the most common DNA and genes. Here the V and J calls rest on TCRdb's processing, not on the authors' analysis. This sample is represented by about 300,000 distinct CDR3 sequences; 50% to 70% of them were singletons. The ten largest make up roughly 9% of the sample.

RNA from unsorted whole blood was extracted with TRIzol reagent, and germline DNA was obtained with the DNeasy Blood & Tissue kit. Patients had chronic HBV infection and were treatment-naive at sampling. Before surgery, 4 to 5 milliliters of peripheral blood were collected into K2EDTA tubes. Unmatched junction bases come to 7, with V trimmed by 10 bases and J by 0 bases. The CDR3 starts with the cysteine, ends with the phenylalanine, and has 15 residues. CDR3 DNA is the only sequence kept; it has 45 bases, read in frame from the first base. As encoded in the germline V gene, CDR1 is MNHEY while CDR2 is SVGEGT.

The TCR sequence derives from a man in his forties or fifties with primary liver carcinoma and hepatitis B virus infection. The specimen was peripheral blood. The sequence links TRBV6-2 or TRBV6-3 to TRBJ2-1; the central 9 bases match TRBD2. Here the CDR3 is given as CANRLAGISYNEQFF. The sequenced DNA is TGTGCCAACAGGCTAGCGGGAATCTCCTACAATGAGCAGTTCTTC.